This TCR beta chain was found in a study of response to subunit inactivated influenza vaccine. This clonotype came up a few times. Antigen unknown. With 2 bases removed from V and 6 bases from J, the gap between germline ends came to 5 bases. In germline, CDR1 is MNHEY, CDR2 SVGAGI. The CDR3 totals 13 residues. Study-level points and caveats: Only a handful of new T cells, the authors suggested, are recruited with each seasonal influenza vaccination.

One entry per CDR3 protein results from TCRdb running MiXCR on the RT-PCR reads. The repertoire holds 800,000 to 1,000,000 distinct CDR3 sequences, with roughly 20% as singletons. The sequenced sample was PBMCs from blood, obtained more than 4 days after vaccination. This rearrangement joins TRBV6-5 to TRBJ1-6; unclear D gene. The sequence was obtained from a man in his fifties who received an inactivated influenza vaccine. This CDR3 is CASSYVPNSPLHF. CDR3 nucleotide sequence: TGTGCCAGCAGTTACGTTCCTAATTCACCCCTCCACTTT.